This TCR beta chain was captured in a study of memory B cells and T cells in multiple sclerosis. About this clone itself: The antigen remains undetermined.

This table comes from immunoSEQ multiplex PCR, and its TCRdb copy is limited to in-frame clones, with some not included. The table has roughly 12,000 clones, 84% seen once. V gave up 1 base and J gave up 8 bases, with 8 bases separating them. Germline-derived CDR1 and CDR2 are LNHDA and SQIVND (reference sequence). The CDR3 totals 12 residues. After stimulus-free culture, autoproliferating CFSE-dim and non-proliferating CFSE-high T cells were sequenced separately. Cultures began with roughly 5.4x10^7 CFSE-labeled PBMCs, unstimulated for under 8 days, with replicate wells pooled. The sequenced material came from PBMCs from blood kept in culture. The sequence was collected from a human donor with multiple sclerosis. The chain links TRBV19 to TRBJ1-2; no reliable D call. Here the CDR3 reads CASSIGASGYTF. CDR3 nucleotides: TGTGCCAGTAGTATAGGGGCCTCCGGCTACACCTTC.